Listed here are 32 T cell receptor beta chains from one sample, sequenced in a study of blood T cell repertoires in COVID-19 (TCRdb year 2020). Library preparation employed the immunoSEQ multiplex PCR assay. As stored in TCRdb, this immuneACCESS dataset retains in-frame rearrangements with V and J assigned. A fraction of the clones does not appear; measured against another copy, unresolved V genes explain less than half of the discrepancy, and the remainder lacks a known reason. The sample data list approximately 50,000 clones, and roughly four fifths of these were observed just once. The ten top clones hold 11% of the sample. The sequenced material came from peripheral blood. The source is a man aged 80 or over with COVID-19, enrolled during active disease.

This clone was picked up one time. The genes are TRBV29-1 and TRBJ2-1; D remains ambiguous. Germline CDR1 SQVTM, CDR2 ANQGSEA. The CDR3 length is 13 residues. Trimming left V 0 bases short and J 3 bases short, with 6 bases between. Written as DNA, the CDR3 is TGCAGCGTTGAAGATGCGGTCTACAATGAGCAGTTCTTC. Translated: CSVEDAVYNEQFF.

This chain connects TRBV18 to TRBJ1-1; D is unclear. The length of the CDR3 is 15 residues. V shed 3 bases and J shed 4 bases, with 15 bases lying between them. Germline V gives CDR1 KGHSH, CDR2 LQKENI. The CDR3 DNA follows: TGTGCCAGCTCACCGGAGTTTCTTAGTATCACTGAAGCTTTCTTT. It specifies CASSPEFLSITEAFF.

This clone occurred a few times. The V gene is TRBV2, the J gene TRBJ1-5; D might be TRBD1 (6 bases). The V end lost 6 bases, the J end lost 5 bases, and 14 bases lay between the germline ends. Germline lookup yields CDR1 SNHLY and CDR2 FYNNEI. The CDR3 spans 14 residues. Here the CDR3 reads CASSSGTWDQPQHF. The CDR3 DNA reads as TGTGCCAGCAGCTCCGGGACATGGGATCAGCCCCAGCATTTT.

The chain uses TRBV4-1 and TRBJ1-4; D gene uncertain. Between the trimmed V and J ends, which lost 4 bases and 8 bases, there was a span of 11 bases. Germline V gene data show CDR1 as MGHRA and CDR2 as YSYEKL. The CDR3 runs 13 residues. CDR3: CASSRLPGEKLFF. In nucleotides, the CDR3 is TGCGCCAGCAGCCGCCTCCCGGGGGAAAAACTGTTTTTT.

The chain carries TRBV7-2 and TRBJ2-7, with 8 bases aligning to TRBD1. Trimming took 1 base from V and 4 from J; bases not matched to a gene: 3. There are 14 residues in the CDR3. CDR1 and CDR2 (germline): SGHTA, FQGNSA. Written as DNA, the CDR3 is TGTGCCAGCAGCTTAGTACAGGGGGAATACGAGCAGTACTTC. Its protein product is CASSLVQGEYEQYF.

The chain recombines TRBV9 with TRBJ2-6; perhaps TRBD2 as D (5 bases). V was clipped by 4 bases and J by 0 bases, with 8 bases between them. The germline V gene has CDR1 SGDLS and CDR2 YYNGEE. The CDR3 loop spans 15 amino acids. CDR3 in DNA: TGTGCCAGCAGCATCCGGGACTCTGGGGCCAACGTCCTGACTTTC. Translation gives CASSIRDSGANVLTF.

CDR3: CASRVGAGESNEQFF. The CDR3 nucleotides are TGTGCCAGCAGGGTTGGAGCGGGAGAGAGCAATGAGCAGTTCTTC. The chain joins TRBV2 to TRBJ2-1; 8 bases map to TRBD2. The CDR3 totals 15 residues. Germline CDR1 SNHLY, CDR2 FYNNEI. Trimming took 6 bases from V and 6 from J; bases not matched to a gene: 10.

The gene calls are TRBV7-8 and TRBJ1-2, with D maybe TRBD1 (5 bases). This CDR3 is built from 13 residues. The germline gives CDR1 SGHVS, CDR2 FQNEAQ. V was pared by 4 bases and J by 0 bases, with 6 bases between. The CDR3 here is CASSWTPNYGYTF. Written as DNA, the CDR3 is TGTGCCAGCAGCTGGACACCTAACTATGGCTACACCTTC.

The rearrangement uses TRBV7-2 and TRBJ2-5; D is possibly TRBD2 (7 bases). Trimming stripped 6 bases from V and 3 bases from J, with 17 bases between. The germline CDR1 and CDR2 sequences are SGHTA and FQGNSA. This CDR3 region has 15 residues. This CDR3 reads CASSLLGGGEETQYF. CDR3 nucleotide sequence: TGTGCCAGCAGTCTCTTGGGAGGGGGGGAAGAGACCCAGTACTTC.

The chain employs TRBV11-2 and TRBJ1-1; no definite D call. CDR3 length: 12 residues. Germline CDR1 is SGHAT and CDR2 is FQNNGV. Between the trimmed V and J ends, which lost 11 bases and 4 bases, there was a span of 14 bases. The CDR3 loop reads CAGALGGTEAFF. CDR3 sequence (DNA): TGTGCCGGAGCCCTCGGTGGCACTGAAGCTTTCTTT.

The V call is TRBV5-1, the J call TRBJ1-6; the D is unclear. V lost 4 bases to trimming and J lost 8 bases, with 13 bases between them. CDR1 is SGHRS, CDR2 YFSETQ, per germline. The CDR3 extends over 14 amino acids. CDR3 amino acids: CASSQSEGDSPLHF. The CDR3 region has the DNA TGCGCCAGCAGCCAAAGCGAGGGAGATTCACCCCTCCACTTT.

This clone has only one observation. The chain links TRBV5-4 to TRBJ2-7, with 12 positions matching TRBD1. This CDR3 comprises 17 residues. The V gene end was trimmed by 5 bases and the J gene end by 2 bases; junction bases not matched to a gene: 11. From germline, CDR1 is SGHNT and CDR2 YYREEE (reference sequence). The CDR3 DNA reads TGTGCCAGCAGTGGTGGGACAGGGGGCGAAATAACCTACGAGCAGTACTTC. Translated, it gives CASSGGTGGEITYEQYF.

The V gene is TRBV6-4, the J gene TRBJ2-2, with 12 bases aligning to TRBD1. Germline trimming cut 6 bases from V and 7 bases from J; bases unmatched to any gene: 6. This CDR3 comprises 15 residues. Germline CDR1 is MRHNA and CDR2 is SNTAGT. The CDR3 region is CASSAGTGGVGELFF. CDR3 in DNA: TGTGCCAGCAGCGCCGGGACAGGGGGCGTCGGGGAGCTGTTTTTT.

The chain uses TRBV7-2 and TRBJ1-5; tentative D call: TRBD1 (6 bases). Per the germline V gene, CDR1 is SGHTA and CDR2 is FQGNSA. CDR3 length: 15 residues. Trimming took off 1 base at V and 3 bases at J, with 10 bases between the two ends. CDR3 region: CASSLGQALNQPQHF. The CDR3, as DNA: TGTGCCAGCAGCTTAGGACAGGCTCTCAATCAGCCCCAGCATTTT.

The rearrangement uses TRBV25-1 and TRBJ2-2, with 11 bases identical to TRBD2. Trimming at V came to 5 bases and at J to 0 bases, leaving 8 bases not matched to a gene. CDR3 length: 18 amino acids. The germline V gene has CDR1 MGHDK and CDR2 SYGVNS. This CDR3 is CASSPPGLAETNTGELFF. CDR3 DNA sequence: TGTGCCAGCAGTCCCCCGGGACTAGCGGAGACGAACACCGGGGAGCTGTTTTTT.

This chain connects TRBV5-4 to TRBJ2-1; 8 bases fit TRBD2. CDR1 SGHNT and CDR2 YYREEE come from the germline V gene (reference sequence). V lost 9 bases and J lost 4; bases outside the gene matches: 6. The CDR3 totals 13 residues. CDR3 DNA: TGTGCCACCCGGGGGGGATCTTACAATGAGCAGTTCTTC. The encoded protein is CATRGGSYNEQFF.

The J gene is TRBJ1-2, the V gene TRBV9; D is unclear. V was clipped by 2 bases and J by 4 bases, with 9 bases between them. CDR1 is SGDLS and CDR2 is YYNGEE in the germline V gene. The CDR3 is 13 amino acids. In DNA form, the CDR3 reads TGTGCCAGCAGCGTCGAGGTGGGCTATGGCTACACCTTC. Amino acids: CASSVEVGYGYTF.

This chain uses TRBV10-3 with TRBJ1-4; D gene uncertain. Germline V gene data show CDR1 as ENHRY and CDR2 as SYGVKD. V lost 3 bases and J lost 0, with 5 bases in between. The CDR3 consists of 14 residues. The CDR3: CAISDLATNEKLFF. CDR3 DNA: TGTGCCATCAGTGATCTTGCAACTAATGAAAAACTGTTTTTT.

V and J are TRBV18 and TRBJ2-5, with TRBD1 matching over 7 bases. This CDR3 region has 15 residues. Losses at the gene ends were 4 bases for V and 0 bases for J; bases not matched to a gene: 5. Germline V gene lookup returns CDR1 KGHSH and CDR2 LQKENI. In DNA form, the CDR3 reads TGTGCCAGCTCACTATCGGACAGGAACCAAGAGACCCAGTACTTC. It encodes CASSLSDRNQETQYF.

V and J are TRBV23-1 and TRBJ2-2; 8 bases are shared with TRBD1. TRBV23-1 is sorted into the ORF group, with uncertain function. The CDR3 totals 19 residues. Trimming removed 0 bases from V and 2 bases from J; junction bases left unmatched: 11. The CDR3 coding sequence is TGCGCCAGCAGTCAATCGGTAGGTAGCAGGGGGCGAAACACCGGGGAGCTGTTTTTT. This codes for CASSQSVGSRGRNTGELFF.

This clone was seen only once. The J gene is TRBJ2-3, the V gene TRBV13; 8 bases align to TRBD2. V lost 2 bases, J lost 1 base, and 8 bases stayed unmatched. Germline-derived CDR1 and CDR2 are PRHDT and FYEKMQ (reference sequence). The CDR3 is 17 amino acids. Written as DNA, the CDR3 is TGTGCCAGCAGCTTAACAAGCGGGAGCGGGGGCACAGATACGCAGTATTTT. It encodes CASSLTSGSGGTDTQYF.

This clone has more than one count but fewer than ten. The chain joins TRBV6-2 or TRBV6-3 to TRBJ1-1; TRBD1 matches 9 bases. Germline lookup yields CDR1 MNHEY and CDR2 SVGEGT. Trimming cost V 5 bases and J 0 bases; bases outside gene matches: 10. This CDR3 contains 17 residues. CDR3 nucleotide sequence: TGTGCCAGCAGTCCCCAGGGGACAGGGAACATGAACACTGAAGCTTTCTTT. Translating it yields CASSPQGTGNMNTEAFF.

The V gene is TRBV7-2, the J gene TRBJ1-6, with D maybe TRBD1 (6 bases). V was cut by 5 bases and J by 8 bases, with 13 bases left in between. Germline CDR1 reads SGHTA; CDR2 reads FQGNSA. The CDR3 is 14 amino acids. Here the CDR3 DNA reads TGTGCCAGCAGCATTACAGGGTGGGATTCACCCCTCCACTTT. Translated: CASSITGWDSPLHF.

CDR3 protein: CASSPRGPEANYGYTF. Here the CDR3 DNA reads TGTGCCAGCAGCCCGAGGGGGCCTGAAGCTAACTATGGCTACACCTTC. This chain connects TRBV7-3 to TRBJ1-2; TRBD1 agrees at 7 bases. CDR3 size: 16 residues. Germline-derived CDR1 and CDR2 are SGHTA and FQGTGA. With V trimmed by 5 bases and J by 0 bases, 9 bases remained unmatched.

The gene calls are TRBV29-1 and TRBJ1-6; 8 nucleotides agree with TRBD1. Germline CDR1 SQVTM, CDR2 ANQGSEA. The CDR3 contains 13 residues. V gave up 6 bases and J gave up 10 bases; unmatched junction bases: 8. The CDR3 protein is CSVSTGEHSPLHF. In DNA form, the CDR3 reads TGCAGCGTATCGACAGGGGAACACTCACCCCTCCACTTT.

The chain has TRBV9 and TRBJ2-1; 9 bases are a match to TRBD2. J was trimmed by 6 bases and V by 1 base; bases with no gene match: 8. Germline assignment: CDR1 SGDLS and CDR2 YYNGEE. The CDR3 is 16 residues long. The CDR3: CASSVKAGGPINEQFF. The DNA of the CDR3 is TGTGCCAGCAGCGTAAAGGCGGGGGGGCCCATCAATGAGCAGTTCTTC.

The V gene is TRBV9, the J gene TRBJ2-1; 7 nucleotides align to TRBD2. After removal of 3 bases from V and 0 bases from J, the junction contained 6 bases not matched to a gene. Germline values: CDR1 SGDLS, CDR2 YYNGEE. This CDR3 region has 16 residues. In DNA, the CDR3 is TGTGCCAGCAGCGGATCTAGCGGCCGCTCCTACAATGAGCAGTTCTTC. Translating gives CASSGSSGRSYNEQFF.

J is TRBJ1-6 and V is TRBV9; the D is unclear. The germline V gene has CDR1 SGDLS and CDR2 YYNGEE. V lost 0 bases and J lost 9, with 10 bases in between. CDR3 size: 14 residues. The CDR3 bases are TGTGCCAGCAGCGTAGTCGGGTCGGGTTCACCCCTCCACTTT. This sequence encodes CASSVVGSGSPLHF.

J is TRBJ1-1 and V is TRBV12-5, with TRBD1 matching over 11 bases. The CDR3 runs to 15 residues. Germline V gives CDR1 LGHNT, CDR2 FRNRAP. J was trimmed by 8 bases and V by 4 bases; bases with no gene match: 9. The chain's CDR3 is CASGWLGQGAGEAFF. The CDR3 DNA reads TGTGCTAGTGGTTGGCTAGGACAGGGGGCAGGGGAAGCTTTCTTT.

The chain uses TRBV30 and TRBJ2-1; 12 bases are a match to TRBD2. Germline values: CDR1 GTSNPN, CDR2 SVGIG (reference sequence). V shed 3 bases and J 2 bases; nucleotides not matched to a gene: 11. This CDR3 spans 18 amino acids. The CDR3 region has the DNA TGTGCCTGGAGAGACGTGGCTAGCGGGAGGGGAGCCTACAATGAGCAGTTCTTC. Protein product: CAWRDVASGRGAYNEQFF. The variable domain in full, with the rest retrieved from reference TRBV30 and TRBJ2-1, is SQTIHQWPATLVQPVGSPLSLECTVEGTSNPNLYWYRQAAGRGLQLLFYSVGIGQISSEVPQNLSASRPQDRQFILSSKKLLLSDSGFYLCAWRDVASGRGAYNEQFFGPGTRLTVL.

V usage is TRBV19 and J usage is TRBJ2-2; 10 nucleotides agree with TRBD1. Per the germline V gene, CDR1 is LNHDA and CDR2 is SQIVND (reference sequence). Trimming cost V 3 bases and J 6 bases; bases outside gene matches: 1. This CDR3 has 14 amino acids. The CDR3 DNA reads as TGTGCCAGTAGTATGGACAGGGGGGCCGGGGAGCTGTTTTTT. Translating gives CASSMDRGAGELFF.

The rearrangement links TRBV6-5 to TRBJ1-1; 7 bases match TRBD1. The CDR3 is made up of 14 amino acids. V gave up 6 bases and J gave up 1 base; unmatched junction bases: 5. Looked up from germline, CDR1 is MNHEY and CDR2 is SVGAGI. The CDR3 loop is CASRDRAGNTEAFF. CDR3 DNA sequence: TGTGCCAGCAGAGACAGGGCCGGGAACACTGAAGCTTTCTTT.